This T cell receptor (beta chain) was sequenced during a study of OX40 agonist ivuxolimab in advanced cancers. Overall study results and limits: Blood T cells, both CD4+ and CD8+, expanded clonally by week 6 at 0.1 to 3.0 mg/kg. Averaged across samples, CD8+ T cells carried more expanded clones than CD4+ did.

TCRdb keeps only in-frame clones here, not all; method: immunoSEQ multiplex PCR. Found here are more than 75,000 clones, around 85% of them singletons; the top ten hold about 0.22%. Exclusion of a patient followed from autoimmune disease history or systemic immunosuppression. V was trimmed by 2 bases and J by 9 bases, leaving 12 bases between them. The CDR3 runs to 14 residues. Germline CDR1 SGHRS, CDR2 YFSETQ. Comments on this clone: Its antigen remains unknown.

The V call is TRBV5-1, the J call TRBJ1-6; D is unclear. This specimen was CD4+ or CD8+ T cells sorted from blood, taken in a trial of the OX40 agonist ivuxolimab. This receptor was taken from an adult with an advanced solid tumor such as melanoma, head and neck, liver or kidney cancer. The CDR3: CASSLEWEGSPLHF. DNA of the CDR3: TGCGCCAGCAGCTTAGAGTGGGAAGGTTCACCCCTCCACTTT.